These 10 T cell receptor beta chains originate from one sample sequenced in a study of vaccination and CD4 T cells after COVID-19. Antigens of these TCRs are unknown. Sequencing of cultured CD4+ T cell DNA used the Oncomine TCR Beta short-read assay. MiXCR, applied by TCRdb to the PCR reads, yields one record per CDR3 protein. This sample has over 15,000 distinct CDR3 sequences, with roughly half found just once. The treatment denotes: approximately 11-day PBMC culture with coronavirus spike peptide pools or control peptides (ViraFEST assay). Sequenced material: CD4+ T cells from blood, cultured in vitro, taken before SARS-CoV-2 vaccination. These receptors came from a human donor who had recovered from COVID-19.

The CDR3 is CASRAGGANTEAFF. The CDR3 region has the DNA TGTGCCAGCAGGGCAGGGGGCGCGAACACTGAAGCTTTCTTT. The chain combines TRBV11-3 with TRBJ1-1; 8 bases line up with TRBD1. The junction had 4 bases not matched to a gene; V was cut back by 6 bases and J by 1 base. CDR3 length: 14 residues. CDR1 and CDR2 (germline): SGHNT, YENEEA.

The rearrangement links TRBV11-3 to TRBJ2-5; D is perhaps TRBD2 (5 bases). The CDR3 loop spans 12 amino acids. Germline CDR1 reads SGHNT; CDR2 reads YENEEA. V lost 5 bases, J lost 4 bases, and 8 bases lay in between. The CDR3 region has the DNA TGTGCCAGCAGCAGCGGCCCAGAGACCCAGTACTTC. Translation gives CASSSGPETQYF.

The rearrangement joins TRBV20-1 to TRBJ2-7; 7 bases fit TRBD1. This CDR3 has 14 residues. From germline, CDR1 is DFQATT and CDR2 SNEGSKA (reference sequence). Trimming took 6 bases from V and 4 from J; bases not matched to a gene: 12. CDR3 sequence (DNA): TGCAGTGCAAAAGATCGGGACAGAACATACGAGCAGTACTTC. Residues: CSAKDRDRTYEQYF.

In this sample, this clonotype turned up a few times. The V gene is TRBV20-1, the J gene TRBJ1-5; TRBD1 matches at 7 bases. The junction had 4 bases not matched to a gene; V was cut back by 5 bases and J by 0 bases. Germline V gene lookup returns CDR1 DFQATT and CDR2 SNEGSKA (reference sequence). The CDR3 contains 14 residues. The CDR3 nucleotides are TGCAGTGCTCAGGACAGGACTAGCAATCAGCCCCAGCATTTT. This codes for CSAQDRTSNQPQHF.

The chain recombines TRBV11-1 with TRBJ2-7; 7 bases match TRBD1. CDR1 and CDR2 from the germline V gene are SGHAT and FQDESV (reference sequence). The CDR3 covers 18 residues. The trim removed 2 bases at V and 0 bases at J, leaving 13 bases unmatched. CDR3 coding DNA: TGTGCCAGCAGCTTAACTACTCCCACGACAGGGAGCTCCTACGAGCAGTACTTC. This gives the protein CASSLTTPTTGSSYEQYF.

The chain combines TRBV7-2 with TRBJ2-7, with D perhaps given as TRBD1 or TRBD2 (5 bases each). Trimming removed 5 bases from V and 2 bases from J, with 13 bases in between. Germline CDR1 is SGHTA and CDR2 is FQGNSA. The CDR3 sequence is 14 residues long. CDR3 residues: CASSRRDGAYEQYF. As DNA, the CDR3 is TGTGCCAGCAGCCGTCGGGACGGTGCCTACGAGCAGTACTTC.

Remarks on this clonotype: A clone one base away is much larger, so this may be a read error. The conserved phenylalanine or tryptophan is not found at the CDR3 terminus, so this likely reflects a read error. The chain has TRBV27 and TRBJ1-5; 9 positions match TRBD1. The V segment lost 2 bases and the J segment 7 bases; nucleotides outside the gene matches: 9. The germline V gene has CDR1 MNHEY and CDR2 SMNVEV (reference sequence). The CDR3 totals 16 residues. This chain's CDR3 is CASSLVGQGPRQPQHS. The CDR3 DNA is TGTGCCAGCAGTTTAGTAGGACAGGGGCCCCGGCAGCCCCAGCATTCT.

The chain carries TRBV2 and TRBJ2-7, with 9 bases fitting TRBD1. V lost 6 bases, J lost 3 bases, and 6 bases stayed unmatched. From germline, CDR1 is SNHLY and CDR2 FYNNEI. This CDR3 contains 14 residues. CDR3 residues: CASRPGTGIYEQYF. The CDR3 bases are TGTGCCAGCAGGCCCGGGACAGGGATCTACGAGCAGTACTTC.

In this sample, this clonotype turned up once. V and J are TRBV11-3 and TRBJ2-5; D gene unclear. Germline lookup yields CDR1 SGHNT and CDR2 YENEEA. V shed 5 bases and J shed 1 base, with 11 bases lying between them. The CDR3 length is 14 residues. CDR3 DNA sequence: TGTGCCAGCAGCCCATCGGCAGCCCAAGAGACCCAGTACTTC. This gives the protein CASSPSAAQETQYF.

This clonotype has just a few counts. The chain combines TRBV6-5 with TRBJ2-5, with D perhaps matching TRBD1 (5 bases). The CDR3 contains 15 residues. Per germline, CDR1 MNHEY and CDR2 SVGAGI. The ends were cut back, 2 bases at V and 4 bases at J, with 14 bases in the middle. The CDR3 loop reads CASSYRRDRGETQYF. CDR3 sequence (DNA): TGTGCCAGCAGTTACCGCAGGGATAGGGGAGAGACCCAGTACTTC.